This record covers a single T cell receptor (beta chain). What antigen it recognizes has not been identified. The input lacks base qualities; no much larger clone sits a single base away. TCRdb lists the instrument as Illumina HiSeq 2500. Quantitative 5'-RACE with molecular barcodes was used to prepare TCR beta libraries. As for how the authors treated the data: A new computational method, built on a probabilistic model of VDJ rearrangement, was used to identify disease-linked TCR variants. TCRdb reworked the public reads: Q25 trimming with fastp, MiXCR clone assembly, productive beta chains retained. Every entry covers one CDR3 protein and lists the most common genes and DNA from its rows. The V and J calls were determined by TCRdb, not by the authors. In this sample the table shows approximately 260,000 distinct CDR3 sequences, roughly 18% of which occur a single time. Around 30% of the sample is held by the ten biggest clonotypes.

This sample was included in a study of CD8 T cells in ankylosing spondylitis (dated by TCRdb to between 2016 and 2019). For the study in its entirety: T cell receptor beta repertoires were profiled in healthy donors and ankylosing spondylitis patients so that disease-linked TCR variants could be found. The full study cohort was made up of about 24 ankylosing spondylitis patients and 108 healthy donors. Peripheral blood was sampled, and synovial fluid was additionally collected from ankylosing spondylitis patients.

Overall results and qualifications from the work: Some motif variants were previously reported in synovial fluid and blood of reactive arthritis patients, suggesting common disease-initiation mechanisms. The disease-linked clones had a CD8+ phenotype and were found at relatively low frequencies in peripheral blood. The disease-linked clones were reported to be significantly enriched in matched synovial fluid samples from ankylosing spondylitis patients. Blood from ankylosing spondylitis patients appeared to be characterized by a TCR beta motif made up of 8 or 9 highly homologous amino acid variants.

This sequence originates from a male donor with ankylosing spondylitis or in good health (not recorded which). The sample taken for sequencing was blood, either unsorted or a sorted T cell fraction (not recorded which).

CDR3 sequence: CASSLGGHTEAFF. The DNA sequence is given as TGTGCCAGCAGCTTAGGTGGTCATACTGAAGCTTTCTTT. The V and J genes are TRBV7-9 and TRBJ1-1, with the D gene not clear enough to name. The germline V gene (reference sequence) gives CDR1 as SEHNR and CDR2 as FQNEAQ. Trimming at the junction amounts to 1 base on V and 5 bases on J, and the germline ends lie 8 bases apart. The CDR3 numbers 13 residues from cysteine through phenylalanine. Only the CDR3 DNA stays, 39 bases, in frame from base 1.